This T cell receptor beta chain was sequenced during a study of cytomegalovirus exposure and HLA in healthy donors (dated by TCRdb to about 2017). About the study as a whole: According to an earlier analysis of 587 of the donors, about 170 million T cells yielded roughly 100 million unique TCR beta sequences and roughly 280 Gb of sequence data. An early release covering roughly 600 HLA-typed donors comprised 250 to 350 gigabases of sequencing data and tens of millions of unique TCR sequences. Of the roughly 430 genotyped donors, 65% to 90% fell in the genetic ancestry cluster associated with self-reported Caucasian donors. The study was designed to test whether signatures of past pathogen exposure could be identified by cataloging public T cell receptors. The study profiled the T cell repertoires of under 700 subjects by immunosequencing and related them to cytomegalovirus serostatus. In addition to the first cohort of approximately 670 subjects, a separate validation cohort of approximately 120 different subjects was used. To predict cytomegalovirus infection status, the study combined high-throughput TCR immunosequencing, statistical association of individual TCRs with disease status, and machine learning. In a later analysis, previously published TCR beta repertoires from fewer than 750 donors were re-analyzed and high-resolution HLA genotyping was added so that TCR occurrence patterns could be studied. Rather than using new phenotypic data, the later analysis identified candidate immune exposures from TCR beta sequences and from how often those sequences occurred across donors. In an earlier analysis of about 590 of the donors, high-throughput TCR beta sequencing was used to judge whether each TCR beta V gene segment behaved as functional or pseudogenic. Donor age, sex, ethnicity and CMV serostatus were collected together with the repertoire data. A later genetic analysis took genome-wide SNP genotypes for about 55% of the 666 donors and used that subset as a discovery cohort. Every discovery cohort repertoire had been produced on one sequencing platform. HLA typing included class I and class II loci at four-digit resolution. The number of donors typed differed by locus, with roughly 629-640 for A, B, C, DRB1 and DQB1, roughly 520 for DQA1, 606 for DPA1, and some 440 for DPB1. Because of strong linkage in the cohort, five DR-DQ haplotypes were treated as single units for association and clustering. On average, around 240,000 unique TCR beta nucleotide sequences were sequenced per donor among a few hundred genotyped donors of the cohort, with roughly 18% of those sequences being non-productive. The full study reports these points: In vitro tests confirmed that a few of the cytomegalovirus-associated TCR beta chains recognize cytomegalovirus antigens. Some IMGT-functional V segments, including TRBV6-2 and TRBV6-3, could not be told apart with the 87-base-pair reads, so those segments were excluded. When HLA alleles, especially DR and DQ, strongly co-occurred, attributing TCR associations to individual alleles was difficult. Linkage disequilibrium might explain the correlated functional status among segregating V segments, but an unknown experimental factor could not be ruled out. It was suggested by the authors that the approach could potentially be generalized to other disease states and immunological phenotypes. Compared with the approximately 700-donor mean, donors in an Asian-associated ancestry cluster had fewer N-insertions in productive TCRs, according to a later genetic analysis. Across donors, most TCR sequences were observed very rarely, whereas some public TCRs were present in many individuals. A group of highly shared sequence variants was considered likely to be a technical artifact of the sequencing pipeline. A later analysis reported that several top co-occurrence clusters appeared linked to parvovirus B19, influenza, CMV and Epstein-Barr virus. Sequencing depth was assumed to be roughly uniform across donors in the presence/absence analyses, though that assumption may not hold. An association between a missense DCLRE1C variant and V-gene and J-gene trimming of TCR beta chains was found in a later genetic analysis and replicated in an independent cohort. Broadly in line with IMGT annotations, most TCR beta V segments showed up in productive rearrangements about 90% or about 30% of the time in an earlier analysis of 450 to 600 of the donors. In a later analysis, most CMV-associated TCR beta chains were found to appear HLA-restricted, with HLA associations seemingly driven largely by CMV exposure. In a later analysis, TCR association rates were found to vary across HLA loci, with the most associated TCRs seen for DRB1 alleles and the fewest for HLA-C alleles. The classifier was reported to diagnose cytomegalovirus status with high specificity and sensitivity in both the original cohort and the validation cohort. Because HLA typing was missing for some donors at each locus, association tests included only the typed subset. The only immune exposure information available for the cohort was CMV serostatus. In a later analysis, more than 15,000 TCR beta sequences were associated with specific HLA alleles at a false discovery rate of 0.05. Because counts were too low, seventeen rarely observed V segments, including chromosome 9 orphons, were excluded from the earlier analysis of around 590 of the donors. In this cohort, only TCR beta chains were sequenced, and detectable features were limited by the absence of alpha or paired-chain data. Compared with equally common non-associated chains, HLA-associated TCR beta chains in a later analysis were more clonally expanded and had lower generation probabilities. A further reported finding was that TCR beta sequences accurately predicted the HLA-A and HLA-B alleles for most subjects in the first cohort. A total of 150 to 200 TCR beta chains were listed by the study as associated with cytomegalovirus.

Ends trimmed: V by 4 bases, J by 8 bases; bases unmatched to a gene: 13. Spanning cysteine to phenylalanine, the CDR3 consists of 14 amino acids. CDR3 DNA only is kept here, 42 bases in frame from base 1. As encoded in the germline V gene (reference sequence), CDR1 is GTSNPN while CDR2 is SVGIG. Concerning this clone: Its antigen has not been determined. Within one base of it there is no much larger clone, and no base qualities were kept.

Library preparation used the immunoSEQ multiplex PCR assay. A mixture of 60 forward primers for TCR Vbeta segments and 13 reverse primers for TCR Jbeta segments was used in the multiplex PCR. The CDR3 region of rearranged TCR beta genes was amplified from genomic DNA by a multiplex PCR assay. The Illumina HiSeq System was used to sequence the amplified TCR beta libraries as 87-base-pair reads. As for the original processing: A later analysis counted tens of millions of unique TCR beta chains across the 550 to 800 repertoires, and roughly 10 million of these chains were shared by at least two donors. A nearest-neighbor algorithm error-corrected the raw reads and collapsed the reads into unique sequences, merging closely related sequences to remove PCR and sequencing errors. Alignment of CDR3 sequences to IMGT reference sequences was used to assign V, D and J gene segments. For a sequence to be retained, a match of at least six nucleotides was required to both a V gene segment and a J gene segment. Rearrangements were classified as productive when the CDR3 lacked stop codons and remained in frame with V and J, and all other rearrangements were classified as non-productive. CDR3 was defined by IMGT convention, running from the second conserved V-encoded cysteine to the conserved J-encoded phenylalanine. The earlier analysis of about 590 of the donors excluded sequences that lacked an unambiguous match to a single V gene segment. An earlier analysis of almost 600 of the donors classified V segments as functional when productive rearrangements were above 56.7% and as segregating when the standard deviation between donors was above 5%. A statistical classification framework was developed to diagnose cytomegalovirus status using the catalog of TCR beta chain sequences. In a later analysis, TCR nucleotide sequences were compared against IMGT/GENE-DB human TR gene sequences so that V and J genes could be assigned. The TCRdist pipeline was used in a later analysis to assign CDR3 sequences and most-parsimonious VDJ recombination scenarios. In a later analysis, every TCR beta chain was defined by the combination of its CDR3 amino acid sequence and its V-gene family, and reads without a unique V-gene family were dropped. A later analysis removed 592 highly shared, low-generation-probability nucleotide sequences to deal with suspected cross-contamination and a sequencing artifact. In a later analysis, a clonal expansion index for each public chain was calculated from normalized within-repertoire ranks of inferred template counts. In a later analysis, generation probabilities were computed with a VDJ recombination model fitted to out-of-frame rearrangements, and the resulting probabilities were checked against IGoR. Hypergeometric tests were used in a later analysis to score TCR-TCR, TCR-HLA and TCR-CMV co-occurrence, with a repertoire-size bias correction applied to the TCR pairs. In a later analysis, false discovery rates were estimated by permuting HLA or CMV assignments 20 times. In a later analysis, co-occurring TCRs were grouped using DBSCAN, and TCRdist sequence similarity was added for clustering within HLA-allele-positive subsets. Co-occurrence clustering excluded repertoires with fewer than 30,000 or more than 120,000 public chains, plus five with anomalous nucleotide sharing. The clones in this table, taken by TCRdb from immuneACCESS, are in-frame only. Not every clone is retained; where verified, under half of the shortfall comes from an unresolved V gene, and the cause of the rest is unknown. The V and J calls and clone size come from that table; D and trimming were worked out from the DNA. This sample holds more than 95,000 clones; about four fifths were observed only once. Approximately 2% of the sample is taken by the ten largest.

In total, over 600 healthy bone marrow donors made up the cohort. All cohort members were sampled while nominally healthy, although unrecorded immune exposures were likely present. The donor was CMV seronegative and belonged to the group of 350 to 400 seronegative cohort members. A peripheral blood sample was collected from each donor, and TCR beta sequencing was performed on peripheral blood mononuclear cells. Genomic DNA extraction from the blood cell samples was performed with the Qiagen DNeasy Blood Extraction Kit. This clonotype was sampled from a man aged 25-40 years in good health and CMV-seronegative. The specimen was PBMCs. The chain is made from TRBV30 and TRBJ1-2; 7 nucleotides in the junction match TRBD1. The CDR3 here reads CAWIGEEGAEGYTF. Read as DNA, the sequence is TGTGCCTGGATCGGTGAGGAGGGGGCTGAAGGCTACACCTTC.